This TCR beta chain was sequenced during a study of OX40 agonist ivuxolimab in advanced cancers. Study summary: Those enrolled were roughly 85% male, with a mean age of around 60 years and ages from about 20 to 85.

From germline, CDR1 is KGHSH and CDR2 LQKENI. CDR3 size: 15 residues. V trimming: 8 bases; J trimming: 2 bases; junction bases outside the gene matches: 11. Method: immunoSEQ multiplex PCR; TCRdb's copy keeps in-frame clones and lacks some. The data show 70,000 to 100,000 clones, with more than 80% seen just once and 6% to 7.5% held by the top ten. This chain connects TRBV18 to TRBJ2-7; 8 nucleotides agree with TRBD2. The source material was CD4+ or CD8+ T cells sorted from blood, sampled in a trial of the OX40 agonist ivuxolimab. This clonotype originated in an adult with an advanced solid tumor such as melanoma, head and neck, liver or kidney cancer. The CDR3 is CASAETSVRTYEQYF. Here the CDR3 DNA reads TGTGCCAGCGCTGAGACTAGCGTACGTACCTACGAGCAGTACTTC.